The clone carrying this T cell receptor beta chain was detected only a few times. Its antigen is not known. Treatment here: roughly 10-day PBMC culture with coronavirus spike peptide pools or control peptides (ViraFEST assay). This specimen comes from a study of vaccination and CD4 T cells after COVID-19. In the study overall: Post-COVID samples were collected a median around 100 days following diagnosis, spanning 35 to 161. Overall study findings and caveats: Rising from around 20 to 38, the median of SARS-CoV-2-reactive clonotypes did not change significantly.

Germline V gene lookup returns CDR1 SGHNT and CDR2 YYREEE (reference sequence). Between the trimmed V and J ends, which lost 2 bases and 2 bases, there was a span of 11 bases. The CDR3 has 15 residues. Sequencing of the DNA from cultured CD4+ T cells was carried out with the Oncomine TCR Beta short-read assay. TCRdb reprocessed the PCR reads with MiXCR, giving one entry per CDR3 protein. This table holds roughly 11,000 distinct CDR3 sequences, 50% found once. This TCR was sampled from a human donor who had recovered from COVID-19. Source material: CD4+ T cells from blood, cultured in vitro. V usage is TRBV5-4 and J usage is TRBJ1-5; D ambiguous. Here the CDR3 DNA reads TGTGCCAGCAGCTTAGCACGGAGGGGCAATCAGCCCCAGCATTTT. Translating it yields CASSLARRGNQPQHF.